The clone carrying this T cell receptor beta chain appeared many times. This sample is part of a study of human T cells and chemical hapten exposure. Study details: For the approximately 23-week duration of the study, patients were given weekly doses of diphenylcyclopropenone on the scalp.

The CDR3 contains 15 residues. The time point denotes: patch test 1, 2 weeks after DPC sensitization. The treatment denotes: therapeutic diphenylcyclopropenone sensitization with weekly scalp DPC. One entry per CDR3 protein results from TCRdb running MiXCR on the RACE reads. Of about 49,000 distinct CDR3 sequences detected, about 10% appear once; the ten largest clones hold just under 4.5%. The sequencing here drew on whole blood, taken in connection with sensitization to the hapten diphenylcyclopropenone (DPC). This chain uses TRBV21-1 with TRBJ2-3. TRBV21-1 is given as a pseudogene. The clonotype originates from a woman aged 45 to 65 with alopecia areata. Some clones in this sample may be carry-over from other donors' samples. CDR3 in amino acids: CASSKLGKITDTQYF. The DNA of the CDR3 is TGTGCCAGCAGCAAATTGGGCAAGATCACAGATACGCAGTATTTT.